The rows below give T cell receptor beta chains drawn from one sample of a study of shared clonotypes between healthy human individuals. Generated by immunoSEQ multiplex PCR, the TCRdb table keeps only in-frame clones and is missing some. The sample lists around 690,000 clones; roughly 88% were seen once. Sequencing input: memory CD8+ T cells from PBMCs. Receptor source: a man between 18 and 29 years old in good health. Some clones in this sample may be carry-over from other donors' samples. CDR3s include the opening cysteine and the closing phenylalanine or tryptophan. Only part of the rows carry a size: once, few, many, or a class if the clone is expanded.

>-|TRBJ2-3|TRBV13
CASSLRLANPDTDTQYF
>-|TRBJ1-1|TRBV15
CATSRGGVGYTEAFF
>-|TRBJ2-5|TRBV12-5
CASGLLVVEDDSYQETQYF
>few|TRBJ2-7|TRBV27
CASSLTTGLLEQYF
>-|TRBJ1-2|TRBV6-6
CASSSYGGFDQGYTF
>-|TRBJ2-4|TRBV9
CASSAQGLAKNIQYF
>-|TRBJ2-5|TRBV6-5
CASSRGTSDQETQYF
>-|TRBJ1-5|TRBV9
CASSSGTRGQPQHF
>once|TRBJ2-1|TRBV28
CASSFLLAGGEYNEQFF
>-|TRBJ1-1|TRBV19
CASRSMTGASEAFF
>once|TRBJ2-1|TRBV27
CASSAGTSGNNEQFF